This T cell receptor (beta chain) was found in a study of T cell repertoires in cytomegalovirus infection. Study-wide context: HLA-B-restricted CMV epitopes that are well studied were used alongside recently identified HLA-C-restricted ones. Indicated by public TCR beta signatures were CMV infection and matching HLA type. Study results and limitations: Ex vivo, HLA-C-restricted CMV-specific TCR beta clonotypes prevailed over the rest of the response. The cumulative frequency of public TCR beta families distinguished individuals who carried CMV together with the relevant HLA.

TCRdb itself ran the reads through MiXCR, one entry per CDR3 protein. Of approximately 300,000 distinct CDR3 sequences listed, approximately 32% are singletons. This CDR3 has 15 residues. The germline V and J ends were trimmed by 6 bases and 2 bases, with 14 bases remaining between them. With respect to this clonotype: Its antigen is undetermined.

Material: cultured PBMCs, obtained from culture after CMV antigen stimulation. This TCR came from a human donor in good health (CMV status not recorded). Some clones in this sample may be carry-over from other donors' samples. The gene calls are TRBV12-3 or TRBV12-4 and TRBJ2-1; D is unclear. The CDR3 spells CASRGSELAYNEQFF. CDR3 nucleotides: TGTGCCAGCAGGGGCTCTGAGCTAGCCTACAATGAGCAGTTCTTC.